Included here is one T cell receptor (beta chain) sequence, with context. The data belong to a study of blood T cell repertoires in COVID-19. In the study overall: There were acute and convalescent COVID-19 samples, and they came from the United States, Italy and Spain. Sources were T cells, B-cell-depleted T cells, or PBMCs; the material itself was cDNA or gDNA.

The J segment lost 9 bases and the V segment lost 6 bases, leaving 7 bases of the junction unmatched. This CDR3 spans 12 amino acids. Original analysis: Estimation of nucleated cell counts was performed using reference gene primer amplification. TCRdb's table, derived via immunoSEQ multiplex PCR, lists solely in-frame clones and lacks some. V and J calls and clone size are copied from that table; D and trimming were computed from the DNA. Among around 250,000 clones listed, 82% were seen once. The sequenced material came from peripheral blood. This chain joins TRBV12-3 or TRBV12-4 and TRBJ1-2, with TRBD1 identical over 7 bases. The clonotype was recovered from a woman between 18 and 30 years old with acute or convalescent COVID-19. CDR3 bases: TGTGCCAGCAGCGACAGGGTTCGGAGCTACACCTTC. Its protein product is CASSDRVRSYTF.